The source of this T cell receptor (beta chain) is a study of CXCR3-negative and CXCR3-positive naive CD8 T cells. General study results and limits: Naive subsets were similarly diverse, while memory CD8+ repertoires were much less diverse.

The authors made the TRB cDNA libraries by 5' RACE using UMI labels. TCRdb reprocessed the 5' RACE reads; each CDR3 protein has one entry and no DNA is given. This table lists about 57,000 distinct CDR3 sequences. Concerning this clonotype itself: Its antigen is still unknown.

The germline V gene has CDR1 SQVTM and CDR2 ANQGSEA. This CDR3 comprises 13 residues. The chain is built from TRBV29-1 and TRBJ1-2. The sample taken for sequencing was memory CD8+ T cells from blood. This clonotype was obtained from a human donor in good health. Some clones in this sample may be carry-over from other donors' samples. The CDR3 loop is CSVTTDTHYGYTF.